This T cell receptor beta chain derives from a study of shared clonotypes between healthy human individuals. Sorted-subset replicate PCR reactions were performed with roughly 200 ng DNA, corresponding to 30,000 to 35,000 T cell genomes. The method was immunoSEQ multiplex PCR; TCRdb's version includes in-frame clones alone and lacks a portion of them. The sample holds some 2,500,000 clones, roughly 93% seen once. Note on this clone: Its specificity is unknown.

Study results and caveats: A generally larger estimated richness was seen in naive subsets than in memory subsets.

Donors included only healthy HIV-negative adults lacking recent acute infections or vaccinations. Germline V gene sequence: CDR1 SGHDN, CDR2 FVKESK. V lost 4 bases to trimming and J lost 0 bases; unmatched junction nucleotides: 9. This CDR3 region has 18 residues. Sequences were obtained from naive CD4+ T cells from PBMCs. This sample's subset: CD45RA+ positively selected. The receptor's source is a man aged 18 to 35 in good health. Some clones in this sample may be carry-over from other donors' samples. V is TRBV14 and J is TRBJ2-2; TRBD2 agrees at 9 bases. Written as DNA, the CDR3 is TGTGCCAGCAGCCCCAGTCAAACTAGCGGGCCGAACACCGGGGAGCTGTTTTTT. Its translation: CASSPSQTSGPNTGELFF.